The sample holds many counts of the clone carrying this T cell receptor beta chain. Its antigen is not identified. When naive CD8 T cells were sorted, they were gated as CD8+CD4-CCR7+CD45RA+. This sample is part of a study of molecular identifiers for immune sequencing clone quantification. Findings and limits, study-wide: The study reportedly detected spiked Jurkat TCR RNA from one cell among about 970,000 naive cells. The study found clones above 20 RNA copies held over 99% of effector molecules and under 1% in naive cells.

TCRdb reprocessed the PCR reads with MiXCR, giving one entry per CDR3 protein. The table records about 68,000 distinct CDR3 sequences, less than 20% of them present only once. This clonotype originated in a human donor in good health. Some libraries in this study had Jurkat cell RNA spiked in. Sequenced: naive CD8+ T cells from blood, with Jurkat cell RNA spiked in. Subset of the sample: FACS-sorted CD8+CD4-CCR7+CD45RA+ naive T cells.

CDR3 sequence: CASSSRRDRGDTQYF. Here the CDR3 DNA reads TGTGCCAGCAGTTCTAGGCGGGACCGGGGAGATACGCAGTATTTT. The chain has TRBV6-2 or TRBV6-3 and TRBJ2-3; perhaps TRBD2 as D (6 bases). V was trimmed by 4 bases and J by 5 bases, leaving 16 bases between them. Germline CDR1 MNHEY, CDR2 SVGEGT. CDR3 length: 15 amino acids.